The clone carrying this T cell receptor beta chain was seen a handful of times. Its antigen is as yet unknown. The CDR3 loop spans 14 amino acids. Between the trimmed V and J ends, which lost 4 bases and 5 bases, there was a span of 14 bases. In germline, CDR1 is MNHEY, CDR2 SVGEGT. The sample originates from a study of T cell repertoires in cytomegalovirus infection. Study summary: The public TCR beta signatures pointed to both CMV infection and matching HLA type.

Using its own MiXCR run on the reads, TCRdb lists one record per CDR3 protein. The table records approximately 1,000,000 distinct CDR3 sequences, more than 25% of them present only once. The chain uses TRBV6-2 or TRBV6-3 and TRBJ1-2; D is possibly TRBD1 (5 bases). Sequencing was performed on cultured CD8+ T cells from PBMCs, taken from culture after CMV antigen stimulation. The sequence derives from a human donor in good health (CMV status not recorded). Some clones in this sample may be carry-over from other donors' samples. The DNA of the CDR3 is TGTGCCAGCAGTTCACCCGACAGCAGATATGGCTACACCTTC. Protein product: CASSSPDSRYGYTF.